The 27 T cell receptor beta chains reported below all come from one sample, sequenced in a study of control samples from healthy donors and cancer patients (dated by TCRdb to 2018 to 2021). The library came from the immunoSEQ multiplex PCR assay. TCRdb re-hosts the immuneACCESS table, in-frame sequences only. Its copies lack some clones; in the studies checked, an unresolved V gene accounts for under half of them, and the cause for the rest is not known. This sample has over 75,000 clones in its table, and approximately 86% of those were observed once. Clones ranked in the top ten supply 15% to 20% of the sample. Sequencing was carried out using blood. The receptor set was obtained from a man aged 25 to 40 in good health.

The genes are TRBV6-1 and TRBJ2-7; perhaps TRBD2 as D (5 bases). Per germline, CDR1 MNHNS and CDR2 SASEGT. The CDR3 loop spans 15 amino acids. V was clipped by 0 bases and J by 2 bases, with 11 bases between them. CDR3 DNA sequence: TGTGCCAGCAGTGAAGCGGGAGATGCCGCCTACGAGCAGTACTTC. Translated: CASSEAGDAAYEQYF.

This chain joins TRBV28 and TRBJ1-1; possible D gene TRBD1, 5 bases. Trimming took off 2 bases at V and 2 bases at J, with 9 bases between the two ends. This CDR3 is 14 amino acids long. The V gene's germline CDR1 is MDHEN and CDR2 SYDVKM. The CDR3 DNA reads as TGTGCCAGCAGTTTAGCAGGGTTTAACACTGAAGCTTTCTTT. It translates to CASSLAGFNTEAFF. The complete variable domain, with remaining parts taken from reference TRBV28 and TRBJ1-1, reads DVKVTQSSRYLVKRTGEKVFLECVQDMDHENMFWYRQDPGLGLRLIYFSYDVKMKEKGDIPEGYSVSREKKERFSLILESASTNQTSMYLCASSLAGFNTEAFFGQGTRLTVV.

This chain joins TRBV6-5 and TRBJ2-2, with TRBD2 identical over 7 bases. The CDR3 runs 15 residues. The germline CDR1 and CDR2 sequences are MNHEY and SVGAGI. Trimming cost V 2 bases and J 7 bases; bases outside gene matches: 7. CDR3 nucleotide sequence: TGTGCCAGCAGTTACGGGGGGGAGTTGAACGGGGAGCTGTTTTTT. Translating gives CASSYGGELNGELFF.

The chain uses TRBV11-3 and TRBJ2-1, with 7 positions matching TRBD1. The germline CDR1 and CDR2 sequences are SGHNT and YENEEA. The V and J ends lost 5 bases and 3 bases, in that order; junction bases with no gene match: 4. The CDR3 length is 14 residues. DNA of the CDR3: TGTGCCAGCAGCCTGGGACAGAGCTACAATGAGCAGTTCTTC. Translated: CASSLGQSYNEQFF.

This sequence joins TRBV7-9 and TRBJ1-4, with 10 bases that match TRBD1. The CDR3 is 15 residues long. With 5 bases clipped from V and 6 bases from J, the junction kept 6 bases outside the gene matches. In germline, CDR1 is SEHNR, CDR2 FQNEAQ (reference sequence). The CDR3 DNA reads as TGTGCCAGCAGCGTGGCCGGGACAGGGGATGAAAAACTGTTTTTT. Translation: CASSVAGTGDEKLFF.

V usage is TRBV19 and J usage is TRBJ2-2; D is possibly TRBD1 (5 bases). V lost 1 base to trimming and J lost 4 bases, with 19 bases between them. Germline CDR1 LNHDA, CDR2 SQIVND (reference sequence). The CDR3 sequence is 18 residues long. The CDR3 DNA reads as TGTGCCAGTAGTATAGTGGGTGTGGGGCTAGGCGCCACCGGGGAGCTGTTTTTT. As protein: CASSIVGVGLGATGELFF.

The chain carries TRBV7-9 and TRBJ2-3; tentative D call: TRBD1 (5 bases). CDR3 length: 15 residues. With 1 base removed from V and 6 bases from J, the gap between germline ends came to 14 bases. The germline gives CDR1 SEHNR, CDR2 FQNEAQ (reference sequence). The CDR3 DNA reads as TGTGCCAGCAGCTTAGTCAGGGCGGCTCGGGATACGCAGTATTTT. This gives the protein CASSLVRAARDTQYF.

The chain carries TRBV27 and TRBJ2-4, with D perhaps TRBD1 (5 bases). The length of the CDR3 is 17 residues. V lost 2 bases and J lost 0, with 14 bases in between. Germline V CDR1 and CDR2: MNHEY, SMNVEV (reference sequence). CDR3: CASSLAPGNLAKNIQYF. CDR3 in DNA: TGTGCCAGCAGTTTAGCCCCAGGGAACCTAGCCAAAAACATTCAGTACTTC.

The rearrangement links TRBV5-1 to TRBJ1-3; a weak D match, TRBD1 (5 bases). The CDR3 covers 16 residues. V was trimmed by 4 bases and J by 4 bases, leaving 18 bases between them. Looked up from germline, CDR1 is SGHRS and CDR2 is YFSETQ. The CDR3 sequence: CASSPGAGTGGNTIYF. Written as DNA, the CDR3 is TGCGCCAGCAGCCCGGGCGCGGGGACGGGAGGAAACACCATATATTTT.

The rearrangement joins TRBV27 to TRBJ1-1, with 12 positions matching TRBD1. V trimming: 2 bases; J trimming: 5 bases; junction bases outside the gene matches: 3. In germline, CDR1 is MNHEY, CDR2 SMNVEV (reference sequence). The CDR3 extends over 15 amino acids. CDR3 in DNA: TGTGCCAGCAGTTTAGGGACAGGGGGCCATACTGAAGCTTTCTTT. Translation: CASSLGTGGHTEAFF.

The chain uses TRBV30 and TRBJ1-2; 7 positions match TRBD1. This CDR3 spans 13 amino acids. The trim removed 2 bases at V and 4 bases at J, leaving 4 bases unmatched. Per the germline V gene, CDR1 is GTSNPN and CDR2 is SVGIG (reference sequence). The DNA of the CDR3 is TGTGCCTGGAGTCGGGACAGAGGCTATGGCTACACCTTC. It translates to CAWSRDRGYGYTF.

V is TRBV9 and J is TRBJ2-7, with 9 bases that match TRBD1. The V gene's germline CDR1 is SGDLS and CDR2 YYNGEE. The CDR3 extends over 14 amino acids. V shed 4 bases, J shed 3 bases, and the junction held 5 bases outside the gene matches. Here the CDR3 reads CASSPTGGSYEQYF. The DNA for the CDR3 is TGTGCCAGCAGCCCTACAGGGGGCAGCTACGAGCAGTACTTC.

The gene calls are TRBV5-1 and TRBJ2-1; 7 positions agree with TRBD1. The CDR3 runs 15 residues. V dropped 4 bases and J dropped 3; count of bases not matched to a gene: 7. CDR1 is SGHRS and CDR2 is YFSETQ in the germline V gene. This CDR3 is CASSVDRRRYNEQFF. The CDR3 coding sequence is TGCGCCAGCAGCGTGGACAGGAGACGCTACAATGAGCAGTTCTTC.

The J gene is TRBJ2-1, the V gene TRBV5-1; D might be TRBD2 (6 bases). Germline-derived CDR1 and CDR2 are SGHRS and YFSETQ. Trimming removed 2 bases at V and 8 bases at J, with 17 bases between. There are 15 residues in the CDR3. CDR3 nucleotide sequence: TGCGCCAGCAGCTTTCGGAGGGCAGGGTACGATGAGCAGTTCTTC. Residues: CASSFRRAGYDEQFF.

The chain couples TRBV7-9 to TRBJ2-3, with D unclear. V dropped 0 bases and J dropped 5 bases, with 9 bases sitting between them. The germline V gene has CDR1 SEHNR and CDR2 FQNEAQ (reference sequence). The CDR3 covers 14 residues. DNA for the CDR3: TGTGCCAGCAGCTTAGCGGGCGGTTTAGATACGCAGTATTTT. Its protein is CASSLAGGLDTQYF.

This chain connects TRBV29-1 to TRBJ2-1; 8 nucleotides align to TRBD1. The CDR3 is 14 residues long. CDR1 is SQVTM and CDR2 is ANQGSEA in the germline V gene. The ends lost 4 bases at V and 7 bases at J; junction bases unmatched: 9. The CDR3: CSVGGRGLQNEQFF. As DNA, the CDR3 is TGCAGCGTTGGCGGCAGGGGGCTCCAAAATGAGCAGTTCTTC.

V and J are TRBV23-1 and TRBJ2-7; D unresolved. TRBV23-1 is classed as an ORF, of uncertain function. V was shortened by 7 bases and J by 7 bases, with 5 bases between the two germline ends. This CDR3 comprises 9 residues. CDR3 DNA sequence: TGCGCCAGCACTAAAGAGCAGTACTTC. This translates into CASTKEQYF.

The chain joins TRBV5-4 to TRBJ1-2; possibly TRBD1 for D (5 bases). CDR1 and CDR2 from the germline V gene are SGHNT and YYREEE (reference sequence). This CDR3 spans 18 amino acids. V gave up 2 bases and J gave up 7 bases, with 27 bases separating them. The CDR3 protein is CASSFVTGTAMGYGGYTF. In DNA form, the CDR3 reads TGTGCCAGCAGCTTTGTGACCGGGACCGCAATGGGCTATGGTGGCTACACCTTC.

The genes are TRBV2 and TRBJ2-4, with 9 bases identical to TRBD1. This CDR3 is built from 16 residues. V was pared by 5 bases and J by 3 bases, with 8 bases of the junction left unmatched. Germline V gene lookup returns CDR1 SNHLY and CDR2 FYNNEI. The CDR3 sequence: CASSIRDRVFKNIQYF. In DNA form, the CDR3 reads TGTGCCAGCAGTATCCGGGACAGGGTGTTCAAAAACATTCAGTACTTC.

The chain employs TRBV5-6 and TRBJ2-2; no clear D. Germline V CDR1 and CDR2: SGHDT, YYEEEE. CDR3 length: 15 amino acids. The V and J ends lost 1 base and 0 bases respectively, with 7 bases between them. The CDR3 sequence: CASSLLRTNTGELFF. The CDR3 DNA reads as TGTGCCAGCAGCTTGTTGCGGACGAACACCGGGGAGCTGTTTTTT.

V and J are TRBV7-2 and TRBJ1-2, with 8 bases lining up with TRBD1. The CDR3 has 16 residues. Unmatched junction bases numbered 10, after V lost 3 bases and J lost 4 bases. CDR1 and CDR2 from the germline V gene are SGHTA and FQGNSA. The CDR3 loop reads CASSLQGTGYGYGYTF. In nucleotides, the CDR3 is TGTGCCAGCAGCTTGCAGGGGACAGGTTATGGCTATGGCTACACCTTC.

This clone was seen only a few times. The chain links TRBV30 to TRBJ2-7, with TRBD2 matching over 8 bases. CDR3 length: 13 residues. The germline CDR1 and CDR2 sequences are GTSNPN and SVGIG (reference sequence). V shed 7 bases and J 1 base; nucleotides not matched to a gene: 6. As DNA, the CDR3 is TGTGCCTCTCGTTTAGCGGGGTCCTACGAGCAGTACTTC. It translates to CASRLAGSYEQYF.

The chain uses TRBV5-1 and TRBJ1-4; D is unresolved. CDR1 and CDR2 (germline): SGHRS, YFSETQ. Trimming pared 0 bases from V and 5 bases from J, leaving 11 bases between. CDR3 size: 15 residues. DNA of the CDR3: TGCGCCAGCAGCTTGGACGGGAACTTAAATGAAAAACTGTTTTTT. Its translation: CASSLDGNLNEKLFF.

The chain recombines TRBV24-1 with TRBJ2-6, with TRBD2 as a possible D gene (6 bases). Germline CDR1 reads KGHDR; CDR2 reads SFDVKD. This CDR3 has 18 amino acids. V was shortened by 5 bases and J by 2 bases, with 18 bases between the two germline ends. CDR3 nucleotides: TGTGCCACCAGTGCATCAGGTCCCGGGGGAGCTGGGGCCAACGTCCTGACTTTC. Translating gives CATSASGPGGAGANVLTF.

The J gene is TRBJ1-2, the V gene TRBV19, with D uncertain. CDR3 length: 15 residues. Trimming cost V 4 bases and J 4 bases, with 16 bases left between them. Per germline, CDR1 LNHDA and CDR2 SQIVND (reference sequence). CDR3 region: CASSNDNDGRYGYTF. The CDR3 region has the DNA TGTGCCAGTAGTAACGATAATGACGGCCGCTATGGCTACACCTTC.

V usage is TRBV24-1 and J usage is TRBJ1-2, with D perhaps TRBD1 (5 bases). V gave up 8 bases and J gave up 7 bases, with 19 bases separating them. The germline V gene encodes CDR1 KGHDR and CDR2 SFDVKD. CDR3 size: 14 residues. The CDR3: CATTPRVEDFGYTF. As DNA, the CDR3 is TGTGCCACCACCCCCAGGGTAGAAGACTTTGGCTACACCTTC.

The chain combines TRBV20-1 with TRBJ1-1; D remains unclear. Trimming removed 3 bases at V and 6 bases at J, with 8 bases between. CDR1 and CDR2 (germline): DFQATT, SNEGSKA (reference sequence). This CDR3 has 11 amino acids. The CDR3, as DNA: TGCAGTGCTAGTGGAACGGCTGAAGCTTTCTTT. This translates into CSASGTAEAFF.